The 11 T cell receptor beta chains below all came from one sample that was sequenced in a study of T cells in Graves' hyperthyroidism and ophthalmopathy. It was RNA transcripts that yielded the amplified TCR beta CDR3 regions. The TCR CDR3 first-round RT-PCR relied on the HTBI primer set. From the multiplex PCR reads, TCRdb called clonotypes with MiXCR, one entry per CDR3 protein. The data show some 570,000 distinct CDR3 sequences, approximately 15% seen once. Material: blood. The receptor set was obtained from a woman between 18 and 29 years old with Graves' ophthalmopathy.

This clonotype was found once. V is TRBV5-6 and J is TRBJ1-1; perhaps TRBD1 as D (6 bases). Trimming left V 6 bases short and J 3 bases short, with 27 bases between. The CDR3 extends over 18 amino acids. From germline, CDR1 is SGHDT and CDR2 YYEEEE. CDR3 residues: CASILSWGAAGMDTEAFF. CDR3 bases: TGTGCCAGCATCCTTAGTTGGGGGGCGGCAGGAATGGACACTGAAGCTTTCTTT.

This clonotype showed up just a few times. The rearrangement uses TRBV7-2 and TRBJ1-4; TRBD1 is a possible D gene (5 bases). V dropped 5 bases and J dropped 2 bases, with 15 bases sitting between them. The CDR3 runs 16 residues. Germline V gene sequence: CDR1 SGHTA, CDR2 FQGNSA. CDR3 sequence reads: CASSQRGRGTNEKLFF. CDR3 bases: TGTGCCAGCAGCCAAAGGGGTCGGGGTACTAATGAAAAACTGTTTTTT.

The chain links TRBV7-8 to TRBJ2-1, with TRBD2 matching 10 bases. Germline CDR1 is SGHVS and CDR2 is FQNEAQ. The CDR3 runs 13 residues. After removal of 3 bases from V and 9 bases from J, the junction contained 2 bases not matched to a gene. CDR3 sequence (DNA): TGTGCCAGCAGCTTTGGGACTAGCGTTGAGCAGTTCTTC. It encodes CASSFGTSVEQFF.

The chain is built from TRBV27 and TRBJ1-2, with D perhaps matching TRBD1 (6 bases). Trimming stripped 5 bases from V and 0 bases from J, with 22 bases between. Germline assignment: CDR1 MNHEY and CDR2 SMNVEV (reference sequence). The CDR3 runs 18 residues. The CDR3 nucleotides are TGTGCCAGCAGTCCCCAGGCCACGGCAGGGGCTGCTAACTATGGCTACACCTTC. This codes for CASSPQATAGAANYGYTF.

This clonotype was picked up many times. The V and J genes are TRBV28 and TRBJ2-1; the D gene is possibly TRBD1 (5 bases). V was cut by 6 bases and J by 3 bases, with 12 bases left in between. Germline V gene lookup returns CDR1 MDHEN and CDR2 SYDVKM. CDR3 length: 14 residues. The CDR3: CASRVRVDYNEQFF. In DNA form, the CDR3 reads TGTGCCAGCAGGGTCAGGGTCGACTACAATGAGCAGTTCTTC.

In its sample, this clonotype was seen many times. This chain connects TRBV7-6 to TRBJ2-5; D may be TRBD2 (5 bases). V was shortened by 5 bases and J by 5 bases, with 12 bases between the two germline ends. The CDR3 is 13 amino acids. Germline V gene sequence: CDR1 SGHVS, CDR2 FNYEAQ. The CDR3 nucleotides are TGTGCCAGCAGCCCCTACACGGGGGAGACCCAGTACTTC. Translating it yields CASSPYTGETQYF.

This rearrangement joins TRBV24-1 to TRBJ1-5; D is possibly TRBD1 (5 bases). The germline gives CDR1 KGHDR, CDR2 SFDVKD. V was trimmed by 6 bases and J by 2 bases, leaving 7 bases between them. This CDR3 is 13 amino acids long. The DNA of the CDR3 is TGTGCCACCAGTAGGGGTGGCAATCAGCCCCAGCATTTT. Its translation is CATSRGGNQPQHF.

This clonotype was observed at least ten times. V gene TRBV28 combines with J gene TRBJ1-1; no definite D call. This CDR3 contains 13 residues. Trimming shortened V by 5 bases and J by 11 bases, and 18 bases separated the two germline ends. The germline CDR1 and CDR2 sequences are MDHEN and SYDVKM. The CDR3 nucleotides are TGTGCCAGCAGTCCCAGGTTACTATCGCGGGCTTTCTTT. Amino acids: CASSPRLLSRAFF.

This clonotype showed up many times. This rearrangement joins TRBV28 to TRBJ2-5; D uncertain. V lost 6 bases and J 4 bases, leaving 9 bases between the germline ends. The CDR3 length is 12 residues. CDR1 and CDR2 from the germline V gene are MDHEN and SYDVKM. CDR3 DNA: TGTGCCAGCAGGTTGAACGGAGAGACCCAGTACTTC. Its translation is CASRLNGETQYF.

V usage is TRBV19 and J usage is TRBJ1-5, with 7 positions matching TRBD1. The CDR3 has 15 residues. With V trimmed by 7 bases and J by 3 bases, 9 bases remained unmatched. Per germline, CDR1 LNHDA and CDR2 SQIVND (reference sequence). In DNA, the CDR3 is TGTGCCAGTACAATGGGAGGGGGCCTCAATCAGCCCCAGCATTTT. Its protein is CASTMGGGLNQPQHF.

This clonotype was counted at least ten times. This chain uses TRBV29-1 with TRBJ2-7, with D perhaps TRBD2 (5 bases). Germline-derived CDR1 and CDR2 are SQVTM and ANQGSEA. CDR3 length equals 14 residues. The ends were cut back, 4 bases at V and 6 bases at J, with 19 bases in the middle. The DNA of the CDR3 is TGCAGCGTTGCATATTACACAACCGGAGGCGAGCAGTACTTC. It specifies CSVAYYTTGGEQYF.